This entry concerns a single T cell receptor (beta chain). The target antigen is unknown. The study made its TRB cDNA libraries by 5' RACE, adding UMI labels. TCRdb re-called the 5' RACE reads and shows each CDR3 protein once, DNA omitted. This table holds approximately 100,000 distinct CDR3 sequences. The CDR3 has 12 amino acids. CDR1 is SNHLY, CDR2 FYNNEI, per germline. This entry is derived from a study of CXCR3-negative and CXCR3-positive naive CD8 T cells. Study findings and constraints: Naive subsets did not differ in surface CD5, and TRB CDR3 properties served to infer TCR strength.

The source material was naive CXCR3- CD8+ T cells from blood. Described subset: CD45RO-CCR7+CD27+CD95- naive CD8+ T cells lacking CXCR3 (TNR3-). This TCR was recovered from a human donor in good health. Some clones in this sample may be carry-over from other donors' samples. The V gene is TRBV2, the J gene TRBJ2-3. The CDR3 region is CARGSDTDTQYF.